A single sample gave rise to the 16 T cell receptor beta chains below, sequenced in a study of cytomegalovirus exposure and HLA in healthy donors. In the PCR, 60 Vbeta and 13 Jbeta primers were used. Libraries were prepared by immunoSEQ multiplex PCR; TCRdb keeps only in-frame clonotypes and omits some of them. This table holds roughly 120,000 clones, roughly 80% found once. The sample was PBMCs. These receptors came from a man in his thirties or forties in good health and CMV-seropositive.

This chain joins TRBV6-5 and TRBJ1-1, with 7 bases lining up with TRBD1. J lost 4 bases, V lost 0 bases, and 8 bases had no gene match. Germline CDR1 MNHEY, CDR2 SVGAGI. The CDR3 has 16 residues. CDR3 DNA sequence: TGTGCCAGCAGTTACTCGACAGGGTGGGGGACCACTGAAGCTTTCTTT. Translated, it gives CASSYSTGWGTTEAFF.

The chain recombines TRBV20-1 with TRBJ1-5; no definite D call. The V end lost 6 bases, the J end lost 10 bases, and 13 bases lay between the germline ends. This CDR3 has 11 residues. Germline values: CDR1 DFQATT, CDR2 SNEGSKA (reference sequence). The CDR3 loop reads CSASWGGPQHF. The CDR3 DNA reads as TGCAGTGCAAGTTGGGGAGGACCCCAGCATTTT.

This sequence joins TRBV28 and TRBJ1-2; the D is unclear. This CDR3 spans 13 amino acids. Trimming took 6 bases from V and 6 from J, leaving 14 bases between them. Germline V gives CDR1 MDHEN, CDR2 SYDVKM. CDR3 nucleotides: TGTGCCAGCAGGGTGACGAGGCTCCATGGCTACACCTTC. Amino acid sequence: CASRVTRLHGYTF.

The sample holds one count of this clone. The chain links TRBV27 to TRBJ2-3; 10 nucleotides line up with TRBD2. Germline loops: CDR1 MNHEY, CDR2 SMNVEV (reference sequence). The CDR3 loop spans 16 amino acids. V lost 4 bases and J lost 0; bases outside the gene matches: 4. This CDR3 is CASSSTSGVSTDTQYF. CDR3 nucleotides: TGTGCCAGCAGTTCCACTAGCGGGGTTAGCACAGATACGCAGTATTTT.

The chain employs TRBV5-5 and TRBJ2-2; the D gene is possibly TRBD1 (5 bases). The CDR3 has 17 amino acids. V lost 0 bases, J lost 1 base, and 13 bases lay in between. Per germline, CDR1 SGHKS and CDR2 YYEKEE (reference sequence). The CDR3 nucleotides are TGTGCCAGCAGCTTGGGAAGGGGTATTGGGAACACCGGGGAGCTGTTTTTT. Amino acid sequence: CASSLGRGIGNTGELFF.

This chain joins TRBV5-1 and TRBJ1-2; D is undetermined. V lost 0 bases and J 4 bases, leaving 10 bases between the germline ends. The CDR3 sequence is 14 residues long. Germline CDR1 and CDR2: SGHRS and YFSETQ. The CDR3 nucleotides read TGCGCCAGCAGCTTGGGAGGGCAAGCCTATGGCTACACCTTC. Its translation: CASSLGGQAYGYTF.

The chain links TRBV2 to TRBJ2-1; a weak D match, TRBD1 (7 bases). The germline V and J ends were trimmed by 3 bases and 9 bases, with 12 bases remaining between them. The length of the CDR3 is 13 residues. Germline CDR1 SNHLY, CDR2 FYNNEI. The CDR3 DNA reads as TGTGCCAGCAGTGATGGAGGGGGCGTTGAGCAGTTCTTC. Its translation is CASSDGGGVEQFF.

The rearrangement uses TRBV16 and TRBJ2-7; D gene uncertain. Looked up from germline, CDR1 is KGHSY and CDR2 is FQNENV. Trimming removed 0 bases from V and 4 bases from J, with 13 bases in between. The CDR3 covers 15 residues. The CDR3 here is CASSQSEVVGYEQYF. For the CDR3, the DNA is TGTGCCAGCAGCCAATCTGAGGTTGTGGGTTACGAGCAGTACTTC.

About this clone: A much larger clone is a single base away; this may be a read error. The chain is built from TRBV5-1 and TRBJ1-1, with D hard to call. The CDR3 has 13 amino acids. V was clipped by 1 base and J by 0 bases, with 4 bases between them. CDR1 is SGHRS, CDR2 YFSETQ, per germline. Here the CDR3 reads CASSLNMNTEAFF. The CDR3 DNA reads TGCGCCAGCAGCTTGAATATGAACACTGAAGCTTTCTTT.

The chain is built from TRBV30 and TRBJ2-2, with D possibly being TRBD1 (5 bases). This CDR3 is built from 14 residues. Trimming stripped 0 bases from V and 1 base from J, with 6 bases between. Germline CDR1 and CDR2: GTSNPN and SVGIG (reference sequence). The CDR3 DNA follows: TGTGCCTGGAGTGTCCAGGGGAACACCGGGGAGCTGTTTTTT. It is translated as CAWSVQGNTGELFF. Full variable domain (missing parts from reference TRBV30 and TRBJ2-2): SQTIHQWPATLVQPVGSPLSLECTVEGTSNPNLYWYRQAAGRGLQLLFYSVGIGQISSEVPQNLSASRPQDRQFILSSKKLLLSDSGFYLCAWSVQGNTGELFFGEGSRLTVL.

CDR3 in amino acids: CASSLARVPNQPQHF. The CDR3 bases are TGTGCCAGCAGCTTGGCTCGAGTCCCGAATCAGCCCCAGCATTTT. J is TRBJ1-5 and V is TRBV5-6; D is ambiguous. This CDR3 contains 15 residues. The germline V gene has CDR1 SGHDT and CDR2 YYEEEE. The V gene lost 0 bases and the J gene lost 4 bases, with 11 bases spanning the gap.

This clone has just one count. The J gene is TRBJ1-4, the V gene TRBV9, with 10 positions matching TRBD1. J gave up 8 bases and V 3 bases, and 7 bases lay outside the gene matches. The CDR3 has 15 residues. Germline CDR1 reads SGDLS; CDR2 reads YYNGEE. The CDR3 loop reads CASSARTGGKEKLFF. The DNA for the CDR3 is TGTGCCAGCAGCGCTAGGACAGGGGGGAAGGAAAAACTGTTTTTT.

The DNA of the CDR3 is TGCGCCAGCAGCCTTGTGGTGGGCGGGGAGAGCACAGATACGCAGTATTTT. This translates into CASSLVVGGESTDTQYF. The V and J genes are TRBV5-1 and TRBJ2-3; tentatively, D is TRBD2 (6 bases). CDR1 SGHRS and CDR2 YFSETQ come from the germline V gene. V shed 4 bases and J shed 0 bases, with 18 bases lying between them. The CDR3 totals 17 residues.

V usage is TRBV21-1 and J usage is TRBJ1-2; TRBD1 reflects the table's D call only, with no check against the DNA. TRBV21-1 has pseudogene status. This CDR3 has 16 residues. CDR3 in amino acids: CASSTWDRGRNYGYTF. In nucleotides, the CDR3 is TGTGCCAGCAGCACTTGGGACAGGGGGCGAAACTATGGCTACACCTTC.

The chain combines TRBV6-1 with TRBJ1-5; D unclear. The V gene's germline CDR1 is MNHNS and CDR2 SASEGT. This CDR3 has 13 residues. Deletions cut 6 bases from V and 3 bases from J, with 9 bases between. CDR3 sequence: CASRNFYNQPQHF. Written as DNA, the CDR3 is TGTGCCAGCAGAAATTTCTACAATCAGCCCCAGCATTTT.

This clone came up once. V and J are TRBV25-1 and TRBJ2-3, with a possible D match to TRBD2 (5 bases). The CDR3 extends over 18 amino acids. Trimming shortened V by 1 base and J by 2 bases, and 19 bases separated the two germline ends. Germline V lookup: CDR1 MGHDK, CDR2 SYGVNS. This CDR3 is CASSEWVTGVRDTDTQYF. The CDR3 DNA reads TGTGCCAGCAGTGAATGGGTCACCGGGGTCCGGGACACAGATACGCAGTATTTT. The variable domain in full, with the rest retrieved from reference TRBV25-1 and TRBJ2-3, is EADIYQTPRYLVIGTGKKITLECSQTMGHDKMYWYQQDPGMELHLIHYSYGVNSTEKGDLSSESTVSRIRTEHFPLTLESARPSHTSQYLCASSEWVTGVRDTDTQYFGPGTRLTVL.